This TCR beta chain was profiled in a study of blood T cell repertoires in COVID-19 (dated by TCRdb to 2018 to 2020). About the investigation overall: Samples covering the acute and convalescent phases of COVID-19 were provided by collaborators in the United States, Italy and Spain. The material from the prospective study consisted of cDNA or gDNA derived from T cells, B-cell-depleted T cells, or PBMCs. Samples were obtained from the ongoing ImmuneRACE study (first 160 participants) and from 1,000 to 1,500 subjects provided by 6 global collaborators. Subjects who had been exposed to COVID-19, were actively infected with it, or had recovered from it provided the deeply sampled blood TCRbeta repertoires that made up the dataset. A de-identified subject ID, COVID-19 status, age in years and sex were almost always included in the sample metadata. Where available, HLA class I and class II types were obtained from metadata supplied by the sample provider rather than from assay-based typing. The repertoires were released in a freely available public database meant as a resource for research on the immune response to SARS-CoV-2.

As concerns this clone: Its antigen target is currently unknown. One base away there is no much larger clone; base qualities are not given.

Study-wide conclusions, independent of this receptor: The quantity of clinical and demographic metadata differed by source and by participant and was supplied without curation.

TCRbeta CDR3 regions were amplified from genomic DNA by means of the immunoSEQ Assay, a bias-controlled multiplex PCR. Per the original workflow: Nucleated cell counts per sample were estimated from amplification of reference gene primers within the assay. To quantify the absolute abundance of each unique TCRbeta CDR3 rearrangement, sequence reads were collapsed and filtered. Productive Simpson clonality was computed per sample as the square root of Simpson's diversity index over productive rearrangements. This is the immuneACCESS table as TCRdb keeps it, with only in-frame sequences that have V and J called. A part of the clones is gone; compared with another copy, unresolved V genes explain less than half, and the rest is unexplained. V, J and clone size are those of that table, while D and trimming were read from the DNA. The sample records 140,000 or so clones, 75% to 85% of which are singletons. Around 5% of the sample comes from the top ten.

At one collaborating source in Seattle, patients were enrolled during active infection and were followed longitudinally through the course of disease. Whole blood was collected in K2EDTA tubes by collaborating institutions according to the institutions' own protocols. Collaborator samples were shipped for TCRbeta analysis as frozen whole blood, isolated PBMCs, or DNA extracted from either sample type. Sample: peripheral blood. This clonotype originated in a woman in her seventies with COVID-19, enrolled during active disease.

The CDR3 sequence is CASSEGGTVHEKLFF. The DNA sequence follows: TGTGCCAGCAGTGAAGGGGGGACAGTACATGAAAAACTGTTTTTT. This receptor chain uses TRBV6-1 and TRBJ1-4, and 7 junctional nucleotides match TRBD1. For this chain, trimming is 1 base at the V end and 6 bases at the J end, and the number of junction bases without a gene match is 5. Sequences MNHNS (CDR1) and SASEGT (CDR2) are obtained from the germline V gene. The CDR3 contains 15 residues, cysteine and phenylalanine counted. The sequence is cut down to CDR3 DNA, 45 bases in frame from base 1.